The 20 T cell receptor beta chains reported below all come from one sample, sequenced in a study of blood T cell repertoires in COVID-19. The repertoire was sequenced with immunoSEQ multiplex PCR; TCRdb's copy has only in-frame clones and lacks some. The repertoire holds 100,000 or so clones, with roughly 86% as singletons. The sample comprised peripheral blood. Source of these receptors: a woman aged 60-75 years in a cohort sampled during active or convalescent COVID-19.

The CDR3 DNA follows: TGTGCCAGCAGCAAAGTGGCCGGGGAATACAATGAGCAGTTCTTC. Its translation is CASSKVAGEYNEQFF. The chain employs TRBV21-1 and TRBJ2-1; TRBD2, the table's D call, was not compared with the DNA. TRBV21-1 is labeled a pseudogene. This CDR3 contains 15 residues.

The gene calls are TRBV19 and TRBJ2-1; D is possibly TRBD2 (6 bases). Germline V CDR1 and CDR2: LNHDA, SQIVND (reference sequence). The CDR3 sequence is 13 residues long. Trimming shortened V by 0 bases and J by 9 bases, and 9 bases separated the two germline ends. Here the CDR3 reads CASSIDRRGEQFF. The CDR3 DNA sequence: TGTGCCAGTAGTATAGATCGGAGGGGTGAGCAGTTCTTC.

There are a few counts of this clone. The V and J genes are TRBV6-1 and TRBJ1-1; 8 nucleotides align to TRBD1. The germline V gene encodes CDR1 MNHNS and CDR2 SASEGT. Losses at the gene ends were 2 bases for V and 4 bases for J; bases not matched to a gene: 6. CDR3 length: 15 amino acids. The chain's CDR3 is CASSESGTGGTEAFF. Here the CDR3 DNA reads TGTGCCAGCAGTGAATCTGGGACAGGCGGCACTGAAGCTTTCTTT.

The V and J genes are TRBV2 and TRBJ1-5; no clear D gene. The CDR3 has 12 amino acids. The V end lost 6 bases, the J end lost 0 bases, and 3 bases lay between the germline ends. Germline CDR1 SNHLY, CDR2 FYNNEI. CDR3 loop: CASSNSNQPQHF. CDR3 sequence (DNA): TGTGCCAGCAGCAATAGCAATCAGCCCCAGCATTTT.

The V and J genes are TRBV29-1 and TRBJ2-3; tentatively, D is TRBD2 (7 bases). V was clipped by 6 bases and J by 1 base, with 17 bases between them. CDR1 and CDR2 (germline): SQVTM, ANQGSEA. The CDR3 length is 15 residues. The CDR3 sequence is CSVDFGGARTDTQYF. Written as DNA, the CDR3 is TGCAGCGTCGATTTTGGGGGGGCTCGCACAGATACGCAGTATTTT.

This chain links TRBV29-1 with TRBJ1-1, with 8 positions matching TRBD1. Germline CDR1 SQVTM, CDR2 ANQGSEA. The CDR3 has 12 residues. J was trimmed by 6 bases and V by 7 bases; bases with no gene match: 7. The CDR3 coding sequence is TGCAGCGGGGGACAGGTAAGCGCTGAAGCTTTCTTT. Its translation: CSGGQVSAEAFF.

J is TRBJ2-7 and V is TRBV5-1; 11 bases are a match to TRBD2. J was trimmed by 2 bases and V by 4 bases; bases with no gene match: 5. Per the germline V gene, CDR1 is SGHRS and CDR2 is YFSETQ. This CDR3 contains 15 residues. The CDR3 sequence: CASSLRTSGPYEQYF. The CDR3 DNA follows: TGCGCCAGCAGCCTCCGGACTAGCGGGCCCTACGAGCAGTACTTC.

The chain employs TRBV27 and TRBJ2-1; 8 bases are a match to TRBD2. Trimming took 2 bases from V and 6 from J; bases not matched to a gene: 3. Germline V CDR1 and CDR2: MNHEY, SMNVEV (reference sequence). There are 14 residues in the CDR3. The CDR3 region is CASSLAGGFNEQFF. The CDR3 nucleotides are TGTGCCAGCAGTTTAGCGGGGGGTTTCAATGAGCAGTTCTTC.

This clone was seen a handful of times. The chain uses TRBV10-3 and TRBJ1-6; 8 bases line up with TRBD1. Per germline, CDR1 ENHRY and CDR2 SYGVKD. Trimming removed 6 bases from V and 8 bases from J; junction bases left unmatched: 3. The CDR3 is made up of 13 amino acids. The chain's CDR3 is CAIRGQEDSPLHF. The CDR3 coding sequence is TGTGCCATCAGGGGACAGGAGGATTCACCCCTCCACTTT.

The CDR3: CASSPSADSRTGNTIYF. The CDR3 nucleotides are TGTGCCAGCTCACCGTCGGCAGACAGCCGAACTGGAAACACCATATATTTT. The V gene is TRBV18, the J gene TRBJ1-3; possible D gene TRBD1, 5 bases. CDR3 size: 17 residues. Between the trimmed V and J ends, which lost 3 bases and 2 bases, there was a span of 17 bases. Germline-derived CDR1 and CDR2 are KGHSH and LQKENI.

The V call is TRBV29-1, the J call TRBJ2-2; possibly TRBD1 for D (7 bases). Between the trimmed V and J ends, which lost 7 bases and 5 bases, there was a span of 14 bases. Germline assignment: CDR1 SQVTM and CDR2 ANQGSEA. The CDR3 is 13 amino acids. The CDR3 DNA is TGCAGCGGGGGGGACAGCGGAACCGGGGAGCTGTTTTTT. Protein sequence: CSGGDSGTGELFF.

This chain links TRBV3-1 (or the pseudogene TRBV3-2) with TRBJ2-3; TRBD1 agrees at 7 bases. Germline V CDR1 and CDR2: LGHDT, YNNKEL (reference sequence). The CDR3 sequence is 14 residues long. Germline trimming cut 5 bases from V and 2 bases from J; bases unmatched to any gene: 4. The CDR3 is CASSEGQATDTQYF. The CDR3 DNA is TGTGCCAGCAGCGAAGGACAGGCCACAGATACGCAGTATTTT.

This sequence joins TRBV6-2 or TRBV6-3 and TRBJ1-1, with 10 positions matching TRBD1. The CDR3 has 18 residues. The trim removed 4 bases at V and 1 base at J, leaving 12 bases unmatched. Germline lookup yields CDR1 MNHEY and CDR2 SVGEGT. The CDR3 sequence: CASSFQTARQGANTEAFF. CDR3 sequence (DNA): TGTGCCAGCAGTTTCCAAACCGCCAGACAGGGGGCGAACACTGAAGCTTTCTTT.

The chain has TRBV12-3 or TRBV12-4 and TRBJ1-2; D unresolved. CDR3 length: 13 amino acids. Trimming pared 1 base from V and 8 bases from J, leaving 11 bases between. CDR3: CASSLVSSAGYTF. As DNA, the CDR3 is TGTGCCAGCAGTTTAGTAAGCTCTGCAGGCTACACCTTC.

The chain employs TRBV5-5 and TRBJ2-1, with 7 bases that match TRBD1. Looked up from germline, CDR1 is SGHKS and CDR2 is YYEKEE (reference sequence). With 0 bases clipped from V and 4 bases from J, the junction kept 4 bases outside the gene matches. The CDR3 sequence is 15 residues long. This CDR3 is CASSLGQGVYNEQFF. The DNA of the CDR3 is TGTGCCAGCAGCTTGGGGCAGGGGGTTTACAATGAGCAGTTCTTC.

The chain combines TRBV5-1 with TRBJ2-7; the D gene is possibly TRBD1 (6 bases). The germline V gene has CDR1 SGHRS and CDR2 YFSETQ. V dropped 6 bases and J dropped 2 bases, with 18 bases sitting between them. The CDR3 consists of 15 residues. CDR3 residues: CASTRGDTMTYEQYF. The CDR3 region has the DNA TGCGCCAGCACCCGAGGGGACACGATGACCTACGAGCAGTACTTC.

This chain joins TRBV18 and TRBJ2-2; D perhaps matches TRBD1 (5 bases). The germline CDR1 and CDR2 sequences are KGHSH and LQKENI. This CDR3 has 16 residues. V dropped 3 bases and J dropped 1 base, with 12 bases sitting between them. In DNA form, the CDR3 reads TGTGCCAGCTCACCGGGGCGTCTAGAGAACACCGGGGAGCTGTTTTTT. It translates to CASSPGRLENTGELFF. Variable domain in full (rest from reference TRBV18 and TRBJ2-2): NAGVMQNPRHLVRRRGQEARLRCSPMKGHSHVYWYRQLPEEGLKFMVYLQKENIIDESGMPKERFSAEFPKEGPSILRIQQVVRGDSAAYFCASSPGRLENTGELFFGEGSRLTVL.

The rearrangement links TRBV4-1 to TRBJ2-7, with TRBD1 as a possible D gene (6 bases). Deletions cut 1 base from V and 3 bases from J, with 13 bases between. There are 15 residues in the CDR3. CDR1 is MGHRA and CDR2 is YSYEKL in the germline V gene. CDR3 nucleotides: TGCGCCAGCAGCCAAGCAGGGGCTAGCAGCTACGAGCAGTACTTC. This sequence encodes CASSQAGASSYEQYF.

The V gene is TRBV7-2, the J gene TRBJ1-2, with D unresolved. V dropped 5 bases and J dropped 2 bases, with 18 bases sitting between them. Germline loops: CDR1 SGHTA, CDR2 FQGNSA. The CDR3 runs to 16 residues. The CDR3 nucleotides are TGTGCCAGCAGCCCAGCATTAGGCGGAATGAACTATGGCTACACCTTC. The encoded protein is CASSPALGGMNYGYTF.

This clone was recorded only once. The chain carries TRBV30 and TRBJ2-7; tentatively, D is TRBD2 (6 bases). Trimming took off 4 bases at V and 3 bases at J, with 19 bases between the two ends. The V gene's germline CDR1 is GTSNPN and CDR2 SVGIG (reference sequence). CDR3 length: 15 amino acids. The CDR3 protein is CAWIRKGLGLYEQYF. The CDR3 DNA is TGTGCCTGGATCCGGAAGGGACTGGGGCTCTACGAGCAGTACTTC. Full variable domain (missing parts from reference TRBV30 and TRBJ2-7): SQTIHQWPATLVQPVGSPLSLECTVEGTSNPNLYWYRQAAGRGLQLLFYSVGIGQISSEVPQNLSASRPQDRQFILSSKKLLLSDSGFYLCAWIRKGLGLYEQYFGPGTRLTVT.